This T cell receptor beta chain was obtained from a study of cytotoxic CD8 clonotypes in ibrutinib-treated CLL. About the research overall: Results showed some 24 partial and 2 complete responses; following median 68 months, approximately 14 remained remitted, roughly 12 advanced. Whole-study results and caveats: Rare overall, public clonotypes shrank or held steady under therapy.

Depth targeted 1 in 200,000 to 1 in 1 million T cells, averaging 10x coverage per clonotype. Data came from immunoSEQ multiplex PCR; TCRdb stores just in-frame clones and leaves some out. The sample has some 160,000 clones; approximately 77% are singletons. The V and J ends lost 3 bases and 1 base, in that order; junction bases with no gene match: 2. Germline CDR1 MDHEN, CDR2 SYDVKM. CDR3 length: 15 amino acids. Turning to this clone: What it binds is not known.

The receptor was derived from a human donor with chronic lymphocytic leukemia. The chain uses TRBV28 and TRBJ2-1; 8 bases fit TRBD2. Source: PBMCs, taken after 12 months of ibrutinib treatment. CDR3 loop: CASSLAGGSYNEQFF. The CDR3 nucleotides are TGTGCCAGCAGTTTGGCGGGAGGTTCCTACAATGAGCAGTTCTTC.